The source of this T cell receptor beta chain is a study of early T cells in non-severe SARS-CoV-2 infection. Study outcomes and limitations: Matches to VDJdb favored anti-spike CD8 responses and missed private and CD4 specificities.

On this clonotype itself: The target antigen is unknown.

TCRdb re-called the 5' RACE reads with MiXCR, one entry per CDR3 protein. This sample has tens of thousands of distinct CDR3 sequences; over 10% occur once, and the top ten carry roughly 2.5%. There are 15 residues in the CDR3. CDR1 is SGDLS and CDR2 is YYNGEE in the germline V gene. Trimming removed 0 bases from V and 3 bases from J, with 11 bases in between. Material: whole blood, obtained at baseline. The rearrangement links TRBV9 to TRBJ2-3, with D tentatively TRBD1 or TRBD2 (5 bases each). This receptor was identified in an adult who was a healthcare worker with PCR-confirmed SARS-CoV-2 infection or an uninfected control (not recorded which). This CDR3 reads CASSVGLGETDTQYF. The DNA of the CDR3 is TGTGCCAGCAGCGTAGGGCTGGGGGAGACAGATACGCAGTATTTT.